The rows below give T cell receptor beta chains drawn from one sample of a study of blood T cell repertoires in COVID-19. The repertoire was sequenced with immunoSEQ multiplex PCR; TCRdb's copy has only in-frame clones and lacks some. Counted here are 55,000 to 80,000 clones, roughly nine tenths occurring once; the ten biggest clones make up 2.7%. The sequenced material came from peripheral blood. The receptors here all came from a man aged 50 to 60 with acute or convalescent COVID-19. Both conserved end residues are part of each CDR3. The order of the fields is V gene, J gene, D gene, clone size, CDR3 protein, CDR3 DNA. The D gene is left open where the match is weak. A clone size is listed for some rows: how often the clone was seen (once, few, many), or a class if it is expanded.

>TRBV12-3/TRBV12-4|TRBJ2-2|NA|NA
CASSPLPGELFF
TGTGCCAGCAGTCCACTTCCGGGGGAGCTGTTTTTT
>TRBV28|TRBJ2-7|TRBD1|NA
CASSLFGTGAYEQYF
TGTGCCAGCAGTTTGTTTGGGACAGGGGCCTACGAGCAGTACTTC
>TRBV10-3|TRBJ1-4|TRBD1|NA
CAISTGTGNEKLFF
TGTGCCATCAGTACCGGGACAGGGAATGAAAAACTGTTTTTT
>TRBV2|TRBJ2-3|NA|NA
CASSEARAGVPDTQYF
TGTGCCAGCAGTGAAGCTAGGGCAGGGGTTCCAGATACGCAGTATTTT
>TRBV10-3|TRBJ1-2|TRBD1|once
CAISNDRVRGYTF
TGTGCCATCAGCAACGACAGGGTCCGTGGCTACACCTTC
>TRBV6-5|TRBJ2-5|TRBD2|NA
CAIGALAGQQGTQYF
TGTGCCATCGGGGCACTAGCGGGACAGCAAGGGACCCAGTACTTC
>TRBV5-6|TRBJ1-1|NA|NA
CASSLNRLNTEAFF
TGTGCCAGCAGCTTGAACAGGCTGAACACTGAAGCTTTCTTT
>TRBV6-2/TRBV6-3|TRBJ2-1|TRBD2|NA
CASSYTPGTSGHNEQFF
TGTGCCAGCAGTTATACTCCCGGGACTAGCGGACACAATGAGCAGTTCTTC
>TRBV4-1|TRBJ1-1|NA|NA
CASSQESSGNTEAFF
TGCGCCAGCAGCCAAGAGTCGTCGGGGAACACTGAAGCTTTCTTT
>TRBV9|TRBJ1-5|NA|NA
CASSPGGGGSNQPQHF
TGTGCCAGCAGCCCCGGGGGCGGGGGTAGCAATCAGCCCCAGCATTTT
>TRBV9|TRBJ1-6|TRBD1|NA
CASSVTGGGSPLHF
TGTGCCAGCAGCGTGACAGGGGGCGGATCACCCCTCCACTTT
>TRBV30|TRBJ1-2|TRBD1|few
CASIWGRGATYGGYTF
TGTGCCTCCATCTGGGGCAGGGGGGCTACTTATGGGGGCTACACCTTC
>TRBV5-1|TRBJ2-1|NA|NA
CASSQVTSSNNEQFF
TGCGCCAGCAGCCAGGTAACTAGTTCCAACAATGAGCAGTTCTTC
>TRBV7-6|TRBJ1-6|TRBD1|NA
CASSKGQGVSPLHF
TGTGCCAGCAGCAAGGGGCAGGGGGTCTCACCCCTCCACTTT
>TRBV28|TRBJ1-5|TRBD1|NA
CASSKQGSRLPRSSHSNQPQHF
TGTGCCAGCAGTAAACAGGGGTCGAGGCTCCCCCGAAGCAGTCATAGCAATCAGCCCCAGCATTTT
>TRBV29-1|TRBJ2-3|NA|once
CSVSLPGLPLYTQYF
TGCAGCGTTTCCCTTCCGGGACTCCCCCTATATACGCAGTATTTT
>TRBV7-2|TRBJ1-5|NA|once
CASSGGDGQPQHF
TGTGCCAGCAGCGGGGGGGACGGGCAGCCCCAGCATTTT
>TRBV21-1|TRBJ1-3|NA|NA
CASSRLSGNTIYF
TGTGCCAGCAGCAGGCTCTCTGGAAACACCATATATTTT
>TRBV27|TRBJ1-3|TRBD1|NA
CASSQGTGNTIYF
TGTGCCAGCTCACAGGGGACTGGAAACACCATATATTTT
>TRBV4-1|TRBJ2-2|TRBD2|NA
CASSQSTGLAVTGELFF
TGCGCCAGCAGCCAATCCACGGGACTAGCGGTAACCGGGGAGCTGTTTTTT
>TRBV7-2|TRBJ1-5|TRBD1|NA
CASSFQDRANQPQHF
TGTGCCAGCAGCTTCCAAGACAGGGCCAATCAGCCCCAGCATTTT
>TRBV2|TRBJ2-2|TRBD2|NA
CASRERETTGELFF
TGTGCCAGCAGAGAGCGGGAAACAACCGGGGAGCTGTTTTTT
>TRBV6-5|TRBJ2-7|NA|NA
CASSYSQVSGEQYF
TGTGCCAGCAGTTACTCACAGGTGTCAGGCGAGCAGTACTTC
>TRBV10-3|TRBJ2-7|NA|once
CAISLLGQGSLDEQYF
TGTGCCATCAGCCTCCTCGGTCAGGGGAGTTTGGACGAGCAGTACTTC
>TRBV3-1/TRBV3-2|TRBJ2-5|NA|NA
CASSHNGGGVETQYF
TGTGCCAGCAGCCACAATGGCGGGGGCGTTGAGACCCAGTACTTC
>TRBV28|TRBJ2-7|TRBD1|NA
CASRFRQGSYEQYF
TGTGCCAGCCGGTTTAGACAGGGCTCCTACGAGCAGTACTTC
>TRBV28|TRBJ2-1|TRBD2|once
CASSISSGRAYNEQFF
TGTGCCAGCAGCATCTCTAGCGGGAGGGCCTACAATGAGCAGTTCTTC
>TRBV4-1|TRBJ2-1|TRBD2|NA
CASSQDLGLAGVNEQFF
TGCGCCAGCAGCCAAGACCTGGGACTAGCGGGAGTGAATGAGCAGTTCTTC
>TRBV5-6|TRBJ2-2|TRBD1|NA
CASSLTGQAVPGELFF
TGTGCCAGCAGCTTGACGGGACAGGCAGTTCCCGGGGAGCTGTTTTTT
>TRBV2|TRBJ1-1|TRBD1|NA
CASKAGGPTEAFF
TGTGCCAGCAAAGCAGGGGGGCCCACTGAAGCTTTCTTT
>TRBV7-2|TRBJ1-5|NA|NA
CASSLERAGEGSNQPQHF
TGTGCCAGCAGCTTAGAACGGGCAGGGGAAGGGAGCAATCAGCCCCAGCATTTT
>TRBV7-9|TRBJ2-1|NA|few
CASSPLLEGVVNEQFF
TGTGCCAGCAGCCCCCTCCTAGAGGGTGTCGTCAATGAGCAGTTCTTC
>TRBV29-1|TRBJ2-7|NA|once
CSVLWRASSYEQYF
TGCAGCGTTCTCTGGCGGGCCAGCTCCTACGAGCAGTACTTC
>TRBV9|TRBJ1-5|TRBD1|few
CASLQRGTVSQPQHF
TGTGCCAGCCTACAGCGTGGGACAGTCAGTCAGCCCCAGCATTTT
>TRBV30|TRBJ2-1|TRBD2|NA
CAWLAGGKNEQFF
TGTGCCTGGCTAGCGGGAGGAAAGAATGAGCAGTTCTTC
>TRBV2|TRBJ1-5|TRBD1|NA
CASDQQGAGNQPQHF
TGTGCCAGCGACCAACAGGGGGCGGGCAATCAGCCCCAGCATTTT
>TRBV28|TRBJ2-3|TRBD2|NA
CASPRPGTISTDTQYF
TGTGCCAGCCCCCGGCCTGGGACTATAAGCACAGATACGCAGTATTTT
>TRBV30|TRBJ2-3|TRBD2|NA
CAWRFSGRAPDTQYF
TGTGCCTGGAGGTTTAGCGGGAGGGCCCCAGATACGCAGTATTTT
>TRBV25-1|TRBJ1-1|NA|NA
CASRDNRPEAFF
TGTGCCAGCAGGGACAACAGGCCTGAAGCTTTCTTT
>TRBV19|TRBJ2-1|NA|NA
CAVAYGGSYEQFF
TGTGCCGTAGCTTATGGTGGATCTTATGAGCAGTTCTTC
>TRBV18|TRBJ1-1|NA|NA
CASSLNRVEGTEAFF
TGTGCCAGCTCCCTAAACAGGGTCGAGGGCACTGAAGCTTTCTTT
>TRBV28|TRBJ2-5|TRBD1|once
CASYTQGARQETQYF
TGTGCCAGCTACACTCAGGGGGCACGGCAAGAGACCCAGTACTTC
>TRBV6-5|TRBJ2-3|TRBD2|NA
CASSYRSGRADTQYF
TGTGCCAGCAGTTACAGGAGCGGGAGGGCAGATACGCAGTATTTT
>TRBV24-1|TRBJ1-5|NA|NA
CATSDGSLNQPQHF
TGTGCCACCAGTGACGGGAGCCTCAATCAGCCCCAGCATTTT
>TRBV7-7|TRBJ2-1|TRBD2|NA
CASSQPTAGTYNEQFF
TGTGCCAGCAGCCAGCCGACAGCGGGAACCTACAATGAGCAGTTCTTC
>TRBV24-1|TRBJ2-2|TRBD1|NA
CATNSGTGITGELFF
TGTGCCACCAATTCCGGGACAGGGATCACCGGGGAGCTGTTTTTT
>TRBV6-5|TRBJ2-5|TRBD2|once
CASTLLSGVQETQYF
TGTGCCAGCACCCTACTAAGCGGGGTACAAGAGACCCAGTACTTC
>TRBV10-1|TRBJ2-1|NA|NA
CASSASWENKQFF
TGCGCCAGCAGTGCGTCGTGGGAGAATAAGCAGTTCTTC
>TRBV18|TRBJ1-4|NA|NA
CASSPGAREKLFF
TGTGCCAGCTCACCAGGGGCGAGGGAAAAACTGTTTTTT
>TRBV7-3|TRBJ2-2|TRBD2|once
CASSLGSSGTGELFF
TGTGCCAGCAGCCTCGGATCTAGCGGCACCGGGGAGCTGTTTTTT
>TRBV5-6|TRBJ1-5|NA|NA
CASSLRLGGGNQPQHF
TGTGCCAGCAGCTTGCGGTTAGGGGGGGGCAATCAGCCCCAGCATTTT
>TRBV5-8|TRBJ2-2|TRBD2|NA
CASSLGTSGAANTGELFF
TGTGCCAGCAGCTTGGGGACTAGCGGGGCCGCGAACACCGGGGAGCTGTTTTTT
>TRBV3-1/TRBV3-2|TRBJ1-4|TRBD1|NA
CASSRTGTGLLGEKLFF
TGTGCCAGCAGCCGAACCGGGACAGGGCTATTGGGTGAAAAACTGTTTTTT
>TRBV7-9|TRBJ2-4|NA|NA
CASSPPEGGRMNIQYF
TGTGCCAGCAGCCCCCCGGAAGGAGGGAGGATGAACATTCAGTACTTC
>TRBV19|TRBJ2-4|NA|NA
CASSIFGTVFQDQYF
TGTGCCAGTAGTATTTTCGGAACAGTCTTTCAGGATCAGTACTTC
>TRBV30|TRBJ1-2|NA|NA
CAWNFGGFSGGYTF
TGTGCCTGGAACTTCGGAGGGTTTAGTGGTGGCTACACCTTC
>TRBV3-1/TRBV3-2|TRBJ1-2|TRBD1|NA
CASSFRDRASGGYTF
TGTGCCAGCAGCTTCCGGGACAGGGCCTCGGGTGGCTACACCTTC
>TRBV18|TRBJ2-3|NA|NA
CASSPQGVRGTDTQYF
TGTGCCAGCTCACCACAGGGGGTGCGCGGCACAGATACGCAGTATTTT
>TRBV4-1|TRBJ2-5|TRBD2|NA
CASSHLAEQETQYF
TGCGCCAGCAGCCACCTAGCGGAACAAGAGACCCAGTACTTC